Presented here are 27 T cell receptor beta chains from one specimen sequenced in a study of blood T cell repertoires in COVID-19. TCRdb keeps only in-frame clones here, not all; method: immunoSEQ multiplex PCR. This table holds roughly 330,000 clones, around 89% found once. Sequences were obtained from peripheral blood. These receptors were collected from a man aged 18 to 29 who had recovered from COVID-19.

V usage is TRBV2 and J usage is TRBJ2-1; possibly TRBD1 for D (6 bases). The germline V gene encodes CDR1 SNHLY and CDR2 FYNNEI. V was cut by 1 base and J by 2 bases, with 9 bases left in between. The CDR3 loop spans 15 amino acids. The CDR3: CASSEGDITYNEQFF. CDR3 nucleotides: TGTGCCAGCAGTGAAGGGGACATTACCTACAATGAGCAGTTCTTC.

J is TRBJ2-3 and V is TRBV12-3 or TRBV12-4; tentative D call: TRBD1 (5 bases). This CDR3 is built from 13 residues. V was shortened by 0 bases and J by 6 bases, with 7 bases between the two germline ends. The CDR3 is CASSLATGDTQYF. The CDR3 nucleotides are TGTGCCAGCAGTTTAGCAACAGGCGATACGCAGTATTTT.

The chain employs TRBV7-9 and TRBJ1-3; 9 nucleotides match TRBD1. There are 18 residues in the CDR3. V shed 5 bases, J shed 2 bases, and the junction held 13 bases outside the gene matches. The V gene's germline CDR1 is SEHNR and CDR2 FQNEAQ (reference sequence). CDR3 bases: TGTGCCAGCAGCCCACCCCGGGACAGGGTGTCCGCTGGAAACACCATATATTTT. It yields the protein CASSPPRDRVSAGNTIYF.

The chain combines TRBV3-1 (or the pseudogene TRBV3-2) with TRBJ2-3, with 10 bases lining up with TRBD2. The CDR3 is 14 residues long. V dropped 6 bases and J dropped 5; count of bases not matched to a gene: 5. In germline, CDR1 is LGHDT, CDR2 YNNKEL (reference sequence). The CDR3 DNA sequence: TGTGCCAGCAGTCCCACTAGCGGGGAAGATACGCAGTATTTT. Protein sequence: CASSPTSGEDTQYF.

The gene calls are TRBV6-5 and TRBJ1-5; the match to TRBD1 covers 12 bases. Germline loops: CDR1 MNHEY, CDR2 SVGAGI. V shed 7 bases and J 6 bases; nucleotides not matched to a gene: 7. This CDR3 comprises 15 residues. CDR3 DNA sequence: TGTGCCAGCACCTCGGGGACAGGGGGCGGTCAGCCCCAGCATTTT. Translating gives CASTSGTGGGQPQHF.

The V and J genes are TRBV2 and TRBJ1-4, with 8 bases that match TRBD1. V gave up 7 bases and J gave up 7 bases; unmatched junction bases: 8. The CDR3 runs 14 residues. From germline, CDR1 is SNHLY and CDR2 FYNNEI. This chain's CDR3 is CASKTGTGGEKLFF. DNA for the CDR3: TGTGCCAGCAAAACCGGGACAGGTGGTGAAAAACTGTTTTTT.

The chain recombines TRBV3-1 (or the pseudogene TRBV3-2) with TRBJ2-5, with TRBD1 as a possible D gene (6 bases). With 0 bases removed from V and 3 bases from J, the gap between germline ends came to 14 bases. CDR1 and CDR2 (germline): LGHDT, YNNKEL (reference sequence). The CDR3 totals 16 residues. CDR3 in DNA: TGTGCCAGCAGCCAAGAGCCTGGACACAGGGAAGAGACCCAGTACTTC. Protein product: CASSQEPGHREETQYF.

The rearrangement uses TRBV10-3 and TRBJ2-2; TRBD2 matches 13 bases. The length of the CDR3 is 18 residues. J gave up 2 bases and V 6 bases, and 9 bases lay outside the gene matches. Germline V CDR1 and CDR2: ENHRY, SYGVKD. The CDR3 here is CAISQSPGLAGNTGELFF. Written as DNA, the CDR3 is TGTGCCATCAGCCAATCTCCGGGACTAGCGGGAAACACCGGGGAGCTGTTTTTT.

The chain links TRBV9 to TRBJ2-2, with 10 bases that match TRBD2. V shed 3 bases and J 8 bases; nucleotides not matched to a gene: 4. The germline V gene has CDR1 SGDLS and CDR2 YYNGEE. The CDR3 covers 14 residues. The chain's CDR3 is CASSASGSAGELFF. Here the CDR3 DNA reads TGTGCCAGCAGCGCTAGCGGGAGCGCTGGGGAGCTGTTTTTT.

The chain combines TRBV19 with TRBJ1-5; tentatively, D is TRBD1 (5 bases). The CDR3 sequence is 14 residues long. Trimming left V 5 bases short and J 3 bases short, with 11 bases between. The germline gives CDR1 LNHDA, CDR2 SQIVND (reference sequence). The CDR3 reads CASSVTVFNQPQHF. The CDR3 nucleotides are TGTGCCAGTAGTGTGACAGTGTTCAATCAGCCCCAGCATTTT.

The chain couples TRBV14 to TRBJ1-2; possibly TRBD1 for D (5 bases). Trimming took off 4 bases at V and 3 bases at J, with 12 bases between the two ends. The CDR3 runs to 14 residues. Germline V gives CDR1 SGHDN, CDR2 FVKESK. CDR3 sequence (DNA): TGTGCCAGCAGCCCCCTAGGAGGGGACTATGGCTACACCTTC. It encodes CASSPLGGDYGYTF.

The sample holds one count of this clone. The rearrangement uses TRBV7-2 and TRBJ1-5; no definite D call. Germline V lookup: CDR1 SGHTA, CDR2 FQGNSA. V was trimmed by 1 base and J by 0 bases, leaving 4 bases between them. CDR3 length equals 14 residues. This CDR3 is CASSLGYSNQPQHF. The CDR3 DNA reads TGTGCCAGCAGCTTAGGTTATAGCAATCAGCCCCAGCATTTT.

This clone is a singleton in its sample. The genes are TRBV5-1 and TRBJ2-1; 11 positions agree with TRBD2. The CDR3 contains 16 residues. The germline gives CDR1 SGHRS, CDR2 YFSETQ. Germline trimming cut 4 bases from V and 8 bases from J; bases unmatched to any gene: 11. The CDR3 DNA reads TGCGCCAGCAGCCCCCGGGGACTAGCGGTTTTGGATGAGCAGTTCTTC. As protein: CASSPRGLAVLDEQFF.

The chain's CDR3 is CASSQPTLVHSYNEQFF. The CDR3 nucleotides are TGCGCCAGCAGCCAACCCACACTAGTACACTCCTACAATGAGCAGTTCTTC. The rearrangement uses TRBV4-3 and TRBJ2-1, with a weak D call TRBD2 (5 bases). V was pared by 2 bases and J by 0 bases, with 14 bases between. The CDR3 loop spans 17 amino acids. CDR1 and CDR2 (germline): LGHNA, YSLEER.

The chain links TRBV4-3 to TRBJ2-1; possibly TRBD1 for D (6 bases). This CDR3 is built from 17 residues. Germline CDR1 LGHNA, CDR2 YSLEER. The V end lost 0 bases, the J end lost 0 bases, and 12 bases lay between the germline ends. The CDR3 bases are TGCGCCAGCAGCCAAGATCACCAGGGGAGCTCCTACAATGAGCAGTTCTTC. It is translated as CASSQDHQGSSYNEQFF.

The chain employs TRBV4-1 and TRBJ2-7; no clear D. V was shortened by 1 base and J by 4 bases, with 11 bases between the two germline ends. The CDR3 consists of 14 residues. The germline V gene has CDR1 MGHRA and CDR2 YSYEKL. The CDR3 region has the DNA TGCGCCAGCAGCCAAGGAGTCCCAGGTTACGAGCAGTACTTC. This encodes CASSQGVPGYEQYF.

This chain joins TRBV19 and TRBJ2-4; tentatively, D is TRBD1 (5 bases). The CDR3 sequence is 12 residues long. Germline V CDR1 and CDR2: LNHDA, SQIVND (reference sequence). V was trimmed by 3 bases and J by 6 bases, leaving 6 bases between them. CDR3 sequence reads: CASSMGPNIQYF. In DNA, the CDR3 is TGTGCCAGTAGTATGGGGCCAAACATTCAGTACTTC.

The rearrangement joins TRBV6-5 to TRBJ1-5; 7 bases are a match to TRBD1. Germline-derived CDR1 and CDR2 are MNHEY and SVGAGI. Germline trimming cut 5 bases from V and 3 bases from J; bases unmatched to any gene: 4. This CDR3 has 14 amino acids. In DNA form, the CDR3 reads TGTGCCAGCAGTAAGGGGGCCTTCAATCAGCCCCAGCATTTT. Translated, it gives CASSKGAFNQPQHF.

The chain carries TRBV7-9 and TRBJ1-6; TRBD1 matches at 10 bases. J was trimmed by 4 bases and V by 6 bases; bases with no gene match: 12. This CDR3 has 18 amino acids. Germline V CDR1 and CDR2: SEHNR, FQNEAQ (reference sequence). The CDR3 DNA reads as TGTGCCAGCAGATTTGGGTCGACAGGGGGCAGTTATAATTCACCCCTCCACTTT. It codes for CASRFGSTGGSYNSPLHF.

This clone occurred once. The chain uses TRBV6-5 and TRBJ2-4, with D possibly matching TRBD2 (6 bases). CDR1 is MNHEY and CDR2 is SVGAGI in the germline V gene. This CDR3 is 15 amino acids long. The germline V and J ends were trimmed by 6 bases and 5 bases, with 17 bases remaining between them. The CDR3 here is CASSHLASGENIQYF. CDR3 nucleotides: TGTGCCAGCAGCCATTTGGCCTCGGGGGAAAACATTCAGTACTTC.

This rearrangement joins TRBV14 to TRBJ1-1; D is ambiguous. Trimming removed 4 bases from V and 7 bases from J, with 13 bases in between. The germline CDR1 and CDR2 sequences are SGHDN and FVKESK. The CDR3 is 13 amino acids. The CDR3 loop is CASSLQQTGEAFF. The CDR3 DNA reads TGTGCCAGCAGCCTCCAACAAACGGGTGAAGCTTTCTTT.

The rearrangement uses TRBV5-4 and TRBJ2-7; D is uncertain. Germline V gene data show CDR1 as SGHNT and CDR2 as YYREEE (reference sequence). The V and J ends lost 4 bases and 7 bases respectively, with 18 bases between them. This CDR3 spans 14 amino acids. The chain's CDR3 is CASSTLQAKEEQYF. In DNA, the CDR3 is TGTGCCAGCAGCACTCTTCAGGCCAAGGAAGAGCAGTACTTC.

This clone was recorded a few times. This rearrangement joins TRBV19 to TRBJ2-2, with D maybe TRBD1 (5 bases). The CDR3 covers 17 residues. V gave up 0 bases and J gave up 1 base, with 12 bases separating them. The germline V gene has CDR1 LNHDA and CDR2 SQIVND (reference sequence). CDR3 DNA sequence: TGTGCCAGTAGTATAGATCTTTTCGGACAGAACACCGGGGAGCTGTTTTTT. Its translation: CASSIDLFGQNTGELFF.

A single count supports this clone. The rearrangement joins TRBV7-9 to TRBJ2-1; 14 positions agree with TRBD2. The V and J ends lost 5 bases and 7 bases, in that order; junction bases with no gene match: 16. The germline V gene has CDR1 SEHNR and CDR2 FQNEAQ (reference sequence). There are 19 residues in the CDR3. The CDR3 region has the DNA TGTGCCAGCAGCCCTGGGACTAGCGGGAGCAGGATCGGTGCGAATGAGCAGTTCTTC. Encoded protein: CASSPGTSGSRIGANEQFF.

The chain uses TRBV19 and TRBJ2-3; D is perhaps TRBD1 (6 bases). The V and J ends lost 5 bases and 6 bases respectively, with 12 bases between them. The CDR3 is 13 amino acids. Germline V CDR1 and CDR2: LNHDA, SQIVND (reference sequence). The CDR3 coding sequence is TGTGCCAGTAGTTCTGGACAGAGTGATACGCAGTATTTT. Its translation: CASSSGQSDTQYF.

The chain joins TRBV4-1 to TRBJ1-5, with D tentatively TRBD1 (5 bases). This CDR3 contains 15 residues. The V gene lost 1 base and the J gene lost 1 base, with 8 bases spanning the gap. Germline CDR1 reads MGHRA; CDR2 reads YSYEKL. This chain's CDR3 is CASSQVDSSNQPQHF. The DNA of the CDR3 is TGCGCCAGCAGCCAAGTCGACAGCAGCAATCAGCCCCAGCATTTT.

This chain uses TRBV6-6 with TRBJ1-6, with D perhaps matching TRBD1 (6 bases). V lost 10 bases and J 6 bases, leaving 16 bases between the germline ends. Germline CDR1 reads MNHNY; CDR2 reads SVGAGI (reference sequence). This CDR3 contains 14 residues. The CDR3 DNA sequence: TGTGCCACCCTGGGGGGGCCCGGTAATTCACCCCTCCACTTT. It is translated as CATLGGPGNSPLHF.